The T cell receptor (beta chain) described here comes from a study of T cells in Graves' hyperthyroidism and ophthalmopathy. In the study overall: Peripheral blood was secured at the point of initial diagnosis, before any treatment. Study-wide results and caveats: Appearing also in blood were most of the thyroid clonotypes expanded above 0.001.

Germline V CDR1 and CDR2: SEHNR, FQNEAQ (reference sequence). Trimming cost V 4 bases and J 0 bases; bases outside gene matches: 14. This CDR3 is built from 18 residues. Authors of the study amplified TCR beta CDR3 regions from RNA transcripts. A set of HTBI primers served as the primers for a first-round RT-PCR of the TCR CDR3. MiXCR, run by TCRdb on the multiplex PCR reads, gives a single entry per CDR3 protein. Of fewer than 700,000 distinct CDR3 sequences detected, about a sixth appear once; the ten largest clones hold roughly 18%. Enrolled ophthalmopathy patients presented with a Clinical Activity Score of at least 3, a NOSPECS grade of at least 4, and disease duration under 3 months. Diagnostic decisions used clinical symptoms, serum thyroxine and TRAb, thyroid ultrasound and orbital computed tomography. This clonotype was seen ten or more times. Its antigen remains unidentified.

The source material was blood. The clonotype comes from a woman under 30 with Graves' ophthalmopathy. The V call is TRBV7-9, the J call TRBJ2-7, with 8 nucleotides matching TRBD1. The CDR3 nucleotides read TGTGCCAGCAGCTCCTTATCCTCAGGGGGCATTTTCTCCTACGAGCAGTACTTC. This codes for CASSSLSSGGIFSYEQYF.